Here is one TCR beta chain with its context. Its antigen is as yet unknown. Data came from immunoSEQ multiplex PCR; TCRdb stores just in-frame clones and leaves some out. The table lists roughly 48,000 clones, around 86% of them singletons. These data originate in a study of radiotherapy plus CTLA-4 blockade in lung cancer. Study summary: Among all patients, more than 15% showed objective responses, while about 30% had disease control. General study findings and limits: Blood-borne expansion of tumor-derived TCR clones followed radiotherapy plus ipilimumab. Among reported predictors of response, early blood T cell clone dynamics with interferon-beta performed best.

Receiving focal radiation plus CTLA-4 blockade with ipilimumab were patients who had chemo-refractory metastatic non-small-cell lung cancer. CDR1 and CDR2 (germline): SNHLY, FYNNEI. V was pared by 5 bases and J by 2 bases, with 3 bases of the junction left unmatched. The CDR3 is 15 residues long. Sequences were derived from peripheral blood, sampled from a patient treated with radiotherapy plus ipilimumab. V gene TRBV2 combines with J gene TRBJ1-3; 10 bases fit TRBD1. This sequence originates from a human donor with non-small cell lung cancer who had stable disease on radiotherapy plus ipilimumab. CDR3 sequence reads: CASSTGTGAGNTIYF. The CDR3 DNA follows: TGTGCCAGCAGTACCGGGACAGGGGCTGGAAACACCATATATTTT.